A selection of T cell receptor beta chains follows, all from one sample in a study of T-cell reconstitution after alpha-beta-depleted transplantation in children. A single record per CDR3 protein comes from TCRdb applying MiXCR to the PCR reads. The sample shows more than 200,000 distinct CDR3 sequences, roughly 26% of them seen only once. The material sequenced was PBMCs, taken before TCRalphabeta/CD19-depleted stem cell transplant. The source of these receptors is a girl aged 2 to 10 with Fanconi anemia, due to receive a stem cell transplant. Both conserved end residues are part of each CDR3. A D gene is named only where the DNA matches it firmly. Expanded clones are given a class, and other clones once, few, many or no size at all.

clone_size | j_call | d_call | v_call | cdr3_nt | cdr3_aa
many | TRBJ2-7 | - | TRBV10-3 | TGTGCCATCAGTGAGTCTAACCCCATTGGAACTTACGAGCAGTACTTC | CAISESNPIGTYEQYF
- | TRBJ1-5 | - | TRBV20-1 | TGCAGTGCCAGAGCAATACCGGGACAAGGGTTTCTAGACCTTTATAGCAATCAGCCCCAGCATTTT | CSARAIPGQGFLDLYSNQPQHF
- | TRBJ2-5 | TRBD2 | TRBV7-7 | TGTGCCAGCAGCCTAGTCCCCCCCGGGCTAGCGGGGCAAGAGACCCAGTACTTC | CASSLVPPGLAGQETQYF
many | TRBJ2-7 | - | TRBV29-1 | TGCAGCGTATATGGCAGGGGTTACGAGCAGTACTTC | CSVYGRGYEQYF
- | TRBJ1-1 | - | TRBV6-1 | TGTGCCAGCAGTGAATTAGGGGGTCGAGCTTTCTTT | CASSELGGRAFF
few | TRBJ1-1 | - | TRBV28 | TGTGCCAGCAGGCCCGGGATCCCTAACACTGAAGCTTTCTTT | CASRPGIPNTEAFF
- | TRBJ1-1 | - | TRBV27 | TGTGCCAGCAGTTTATCGGTTGGAGAAACTGAAGCTTTCTTT | CASSLSVGETEAFF
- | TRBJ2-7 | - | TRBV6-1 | TGTGCCAGCAGTACTTACGAGCAGTACTTC | CASSTYEQYF
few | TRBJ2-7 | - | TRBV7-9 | TGTGCCAGCAGCTTAGGTGGTAGCGCCTACGAGCAGTACTTC | CASSLGGSAYEQYF
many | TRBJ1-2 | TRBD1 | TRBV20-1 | TGCAGTGTTCGCCGGACAGGGCACAACTATGGCTACACCTTC | CSVRRTGHNYGYTF
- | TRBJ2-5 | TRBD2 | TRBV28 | TGTGCCAGTTGTGGGGGACTAGCGGGAGTAAAGACCCAGTACTTC | CASCGGLAGVKTQYF
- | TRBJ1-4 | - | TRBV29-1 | TGCAGCGTTAGGTCGGGGTATAATGAAAAACTGTTTTTT | CSVRSGYNEKLFF
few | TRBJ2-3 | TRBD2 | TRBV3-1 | TGTGCCAGCAGCCAAGCTGGGACTAGGACAGATACGCAGTATTTT | CASSQAGTRTDTQYF
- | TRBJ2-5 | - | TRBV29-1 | TGCAGCGTTGAGTGGGAAGAGACCCAGTACTTC | CSVEWEETQYF
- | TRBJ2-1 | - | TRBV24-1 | TGTGCCACCAGTCCCCCGACACTGTACAATGAGCAGTTCTTC | CATSPPTLYNEQFF
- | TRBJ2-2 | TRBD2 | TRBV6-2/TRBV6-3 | TGTGCCAGCAGCCGGCTAGCGGGAGTCCCGAACACCGGGGAGCTGTTTTTT | CASSRLAGVPNTGELFF
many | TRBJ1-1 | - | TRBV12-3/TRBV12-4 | TGTGCCAGCAGGTATAACAGGCCGAACACTGAAGCTTTCTTT | CASRYNRPNTEAFF
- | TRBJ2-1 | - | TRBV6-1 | TGTGCCAGCAGTGAAACTGGGAATGAGCAGTTCTTC | CASSETGNEQFF
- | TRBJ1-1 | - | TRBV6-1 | TGTGCCAGCTGCCGGGCAGGGCTTACTGAAGCTTTCTTT | CASCRAGLTEAFF
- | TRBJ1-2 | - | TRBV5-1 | TGCGCCAGCAGAAGACAGTTTCCTAACTATGGCTACACCTTC | CASRRQFPNYGYTF
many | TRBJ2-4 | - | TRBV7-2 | TGTGCCAGCAGCTTAAAAGTGGAAAACATTCAGTACTTC | CASSLKVENIQYF
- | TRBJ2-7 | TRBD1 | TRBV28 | TGTGCCAGCAGTTTTCTCTGGGACAGCTCCTACGAGCAGTACTTC | CASSFLWDSSYEQYF
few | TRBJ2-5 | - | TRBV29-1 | TGCAGCGTTGAAGGCGGACGCACCTTTAAAGAGACCCAGTACTTC | CSVEGGRTFKETQYF
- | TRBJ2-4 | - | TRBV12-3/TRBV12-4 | TGTGCCAGCACCTGGGAACAGGGTCTAGCCAAAAACATTCAGTACTTC | CASTWEQGLAKNIQYF
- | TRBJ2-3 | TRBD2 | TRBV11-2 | TGTGCCAGCAGCCCGGGGGGACTCACAGATACGCAGTATTTT | CASSPGGLTDTQYF
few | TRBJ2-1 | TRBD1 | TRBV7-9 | TGTGCCAGCAGCTCTGGACAGGTCATCAATGAGCAGTTCTTC | CASSSGQVINEQFF